The next 19 T cell receptor beta chains were all read from a single sample in a study of T cells in Graves' hyperthyroidism and ophthalmopathy. Amplified regions were TCR beta CDR3 sequences from RNA transcripts. The HTBI set primed first-round TCR CDR3 RT-PCR. TCRdb processed the multiplex PCR reads anew with MiXCR; each CDR3 protein has one entry. The profile shows approximately 600,000 distinct CDR3 sequences, around 15% of them singletons. Sequenced sample: blood. The source is a woman younger than 45 with Graves' hyperthyroidism.

The V gene is TRBV5-6, the J gene TRBJ2-7, with 8 positions matching TRBD2. CDR1 is SGHDT, CDR2 YYEEEE, per germline. The CDR3 runs to 14 residues. Trimming removed 4 bases from V and 5 bases from J; junction bases left unmatched: 8. CDR3 protein: CASSPLGGRHEQYF. The CDR3, as DNA: TGTGCCAGCAGCCCCCTGGGCGGGAGGCACGAGCAGTACTTC. Complete variable domain (other parts from reference TRBV5-6 and TRBJ2-7): DAGVTQSPTHLIKTRGQQVTLRCSPKSGHDTVSWYQQALGQGPQFIFQYYEEEERQRGNFPDRFSGHQFPNYSSELNVNALLLGDSALYLCASSPLGGRHEQYFGPGTRLTVT.

This clonotype was detected many times. The chain employs TRBV6-1 and TRBJ2-1; TRBD1 is a possible D gene (6 bases). V dropped 2 bases and J dropped 10 bases, with 15 bases sitting between them. In germline, CDR1 is MNHNS, CDR2 SASEGT. The length of the CDR3 is 14 residues. The CDR3 is CASSEWQGRYEQFF. Written as DNA, the CDR3 is TGTGCCAGCAGTGAATGGCAGGGGCGATACGAGCAGTTCTTC.

This clonotype appeared many times. Its ends do not fully match the called genes, so a read error is possible. The V call is TRBV6-1, the J call TRBJ2-3, with D possibly TRBD1 on 6 matching bases. CDR1 and CDR2 (germline): MNHNS, SASEGT. This CDR3 region has 17 residues. CDR3 in amino acids: CATSRGAGTSSTDTQYF. CDR3 coding DNA: TGTGCCACCAGTCGGGGAGCCGGGACATCTAGCACAGATACGCAGTATTTT.

There are many counts of this clonotype. This rearrangement joins TRBV7-9 to TRBJ2-1; D remains unclear. There are 16 residues in the CDR3. Between the trimmed V and J ends, which lost 3 bases and 5 bases, there was a span of 17 bases. The germline V gene has CDR1 SEHNR and CDR2 FQNEAQ (reference sequence). Here the CDR3 reads CASSFPREWKNNEQFF. The CDR3 bases are TGTGCCAGCAGCTTCCCTCGTGAGTGGAAGAACAATGAGCAGTTCTTC. The full variable domain, rest sourced from reference TRBV7-9 and TRBJ2-1, is DTGVSQNPRHKITKRGQNVTFRCDPISEHNRLYWYRQTLGQGPEFLTYFQNEAQLEKSRLLSDRFSAERPKGSFSTLEIQRTEQGDSAMYLCASSFPREWKNNEQFFGPGTRLTVL.

Here the CDR3 reads CSARTDDRGIETQYF. CDR3 bases: TGCAGTGCTAGGACGGACGACAGGGGAATAGAGACCCAGTACTTC. The chain couples TRBV20-1 to TRBJ2-5; the match to TRBD1 covers 8 bases. The CDR3 runs to 15 residues. V was pared by 3 bases and J by 4 bases, with 10 bases of the junction left unmatched. Germline CDR1 DFQATT, CDR2 SNEGSKA (reference sequence).

This clonotype came up a few times. V gene TRBV6-2 or TRBV6-3 combines with J gene TRBJ1-5; TRBD1 is a possible D gene (6 bases). The CDR3 spans 16 residues. V was pared by 6 bases and J by 3 bases, with 18 bases between. Germline assignment: CDR1 MNHEY and CDR2 SVGEGT. The CDR3 coding sequence is TGTGCCAGCAGACAGGGCTTCTTAAATAACAATCAGCCCCAGCATTTT. Translating it yields CASRQGFLNNNQPQHF.

In DNA form, the CDR3 reads TGTGCCAGCAGTGACAACAGGGGGCGAAGCACTGAAGCTTTCTTT. Encoded protein: CASSDNRGRSTEAFF. V is TRBV12-3 or TRBV12-4 and J is TRBJ1-1, with 9 bases fitting TRBD1. Trimming removed 5 bases from V and 4 bases from J; junction bases left unmatched: 8. The CDR3 covers 15 residues.

This clonotype has ten or more counts. The rearrangement joins TRBV28 to TRBJ1-1; 7 nucleotides line up with TRBD1. Per the germline V gene, CDR1 is MDHEN and CDR2 is SYDVKM. CDR3 size: 15 residues. V dropped 1 base and J dropped 4; count of bases not matched to a gene: 6. DNA for the CDR3: TGTGCCAGCAGTTTATTCGCGACAGGGCGCACTGAAGCTTTCTTT. Translation: CASSLFATGRTEAFF.

This clonotype was seen repeatedly, ten times or more. The rearrangement joins TRBV27 to TRBJ2-1; 9 bases fit TRBD2. CDR1 and CDR2 from the germline V gene are MNHEY and SMNVEV (reference sequence). This CDR3 is built from 16 residues. Unmatched junction bases numbered 10, after V lost 2 bases and J lost 8 bases. The CDR3 sequence is CASSLGASGTWDEQFF. DNA for the CDR3: TGTGCCAGCAGTTTAGGGGCTAGCGGGACTTGGGATGAGCAGTTCTTC.

This clonotype was detected ten times or more. The rearrangement links TRBV6-2 or TRBV6-3 to TRBJ2-3, with 9 nucleotides matching TRBD1. V was pared by 7 bases and J by 1 base, with 3 bases of the junction left unmatched. The CDR3 has 14 residues. Germline V gene sequence: CDR1 MNHEY, CDR2 SVGEGT. The chain's CDR3 is CASKRTGGTDTQYF. The CDR3 bases are TGTGCCAGCAAGAGGACAGGGGGCACAGATACGCAGTATTTT.

The rearrangement links TRBV3-1 to TRBJ2-1, with 8 bases lining up with TRBD2. With V trimmed by 2 bases and J by 9 bases, 3 bases remained unmatched. The CDR3 runs 13 residues. Germline CDR1 is LGHDT and CDR2 is YNNKEL (reference sequence). The CDR3 DNA reads as TGTGCCAGCAGCCAAAAACTAGCGGCTGAGCAGTTCTTC. Its translation is CASSQKLAAEQFF.

This clonotype was detected many times. The V gene is TRBV30, the J gene TRBJ1-2; no clear D. This CDR3 has 16 amino acids. The V end lost 3 bases, the J end lost 7 bases, and 24 bases lay between the germline ends. The V gene's germline CDR1 is GTSNPN and CDR2 SVGIG (reference sequence). The CDR3 loop is CAWRPKRVEPVVGYTF. The DNA for the CDR3 is TGTGCCTGGAGGCCCAAAAGGGTGGAACCCGTTGTTGGCTACACCTTC.

This sequence joins TRBV18 and TRBJ2-7; 11 nucleotides agree with TRBD1. CDR1 and CDR2 (germline): KGHSH, LQKENI. This CDR3 spans 16 amino acids. V trimming: 6 bases; J trimming: 2 bases; junction bases outside the gene matches: 9. CDR3 nucleotide sequence: TGTGCCAGCTCCCCCGGACAGGGGGCTGTAACCTACGAGCAGTACTTC. Protein sequence: CASSPGQGAVTYEQYF.

The V gene is TRBV28, the J gene TRBJ2-1, with a possible D match to TRBD2 (6 bases). The CDR3 spans 15 residues. CDR1 and CDR2 (germline): MDHEN, SYDVKM. Trimming pared 6 bases from V and 6 bases from J, leaving 18 bases between. The CDR3 DNA sequence: TGTGCCAGCAGGTTCTCATCGGGAGTCGGCAATGAGCAGTTCTTC. Translated, it gives CASRFSSGVGNEQFF.

There are many counts of this clonotype. V and J are TRBV20-1 and TRBJ2-5; D gene unclear. Germline V gene lookup returns CDR1 DFQATT and CDR2 SNEGSKA (reference sequence). V was cut by 3 bases and J by 2 bases, with 10 bases left in between. The CDR3 totals 13 residues. CDR3 in amino acids: CSARVQTQETQYF. The DNA of the CDR3 is TGCAGTGCTAGGGTACAGACACAAGAGACCCAGTACTTC.

V and J are TRBV19 and TRBJ1-1; D gene unclear. Germline CDR1 is LNHDA and CDR2 is SQIVND (reference sequence). This CDR3 contains 14 residues. V was shortened by 2 bases and J by 0 bases, with 7 bases between the two germline ends. The CDR3 loop reads CASSISLMNTEAFF. CDR3 nucleotide sequence: TGTGCCAGTAGTATATCACTGATGAACACTGAAGCTTTCTTT. The full variable domain, rest sourced from reference TRBV19 and TRBJ1-1, is DGGITQSPKYLFRKEGQNVTLSCEQNLNHDAMYWYRQDPGQGLRLIYYSQIVNDFQKGDIAEGYSVSREKKESFPLTVTSAQKNPTAFYLCASSISLMNTEAFFGQGTRLTVV.

The chain uses TRBV4-1 and TRBJ2-2, with 7 positions matching TRBD1. The germline V gene encodes CDR1 MGHRA and CDR2 YSYEKL. V dropped 3 bases and J dropped 2; count of bases not matched to a gene: 6. The CDR3 runs 16 residues. The CDR3, as DNA: TGCGCCAGCAGCCATCCCCGGGACAGCAACACCGGGGAGCTGTTTTTT. Its translation: CASSHPRDSNTGELFF.

This clonotype was detected many times. The J gene is TRBJ1-5, the V gene TRBV27; 7 positions match TRBD1. The J segment lost 3 bases and the V segment lost 10 bases, leaving 6 bases of the junction unmatched. Per germline, CDR1 MNHEY and CDR2 SMNVEV (reference sequence). This CDR3 has 13 residues. This CDR3 is CATRTGVNQPQHF. CDR3 DNA: TGTGCCACCAGGACAGGAGTCAATCAGCCCCAGCATTTT.

The V and J genes are TRBV7-3 and TRBJ2-1, with D hard to call. CDR1 is SGHTA, CDR2 FQGTGA, per germline. V was clipped by 2 bases and J by 7 bases, with 15 bases between them. The CDR3 sequence is 15 residues long. This CDR3 is CASSLDGSVRNEQFF. The CDR3 nucleotides are TGTGCCAGCAGCTTAGACGGGTCTGTTAGAAATGAGCAGTTCTTC.